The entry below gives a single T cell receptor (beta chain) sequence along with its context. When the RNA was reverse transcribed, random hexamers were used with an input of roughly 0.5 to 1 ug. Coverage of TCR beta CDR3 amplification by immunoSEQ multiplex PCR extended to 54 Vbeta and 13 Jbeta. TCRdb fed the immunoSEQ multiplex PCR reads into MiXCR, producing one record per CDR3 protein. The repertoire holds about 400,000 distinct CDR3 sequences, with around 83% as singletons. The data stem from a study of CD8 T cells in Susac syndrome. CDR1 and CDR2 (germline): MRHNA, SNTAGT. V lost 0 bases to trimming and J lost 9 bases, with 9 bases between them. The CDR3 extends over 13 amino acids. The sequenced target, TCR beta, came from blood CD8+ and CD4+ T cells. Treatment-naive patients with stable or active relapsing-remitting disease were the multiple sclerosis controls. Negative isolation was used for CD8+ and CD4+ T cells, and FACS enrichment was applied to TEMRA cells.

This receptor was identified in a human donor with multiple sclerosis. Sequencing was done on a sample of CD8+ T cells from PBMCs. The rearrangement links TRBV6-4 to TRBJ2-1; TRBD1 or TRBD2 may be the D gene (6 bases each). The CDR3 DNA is TGTGCCAGCAGTGACTCAGGAGGGGGTGAGCAGTTCTTC. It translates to CASSDSGGGEQFF.